A single sample gave rise to the 8 T cell receptor beta chains below, sequenced in a study of T cell changes during pregnancy in multiple sclerosis. The protocol was immunoSEQ multiplex PCR, while the TCRdb copy is restricted to in-frame clones and leaves out a portion. This table holds about 49,000 clones, about 90% found once. The sample here was peripheral blood, taken after pregnancy. Source of these receptors: a female donor in good health, enrolled as a control in a pregnancy study.

This rearrangement joins TRBV9 to TRBJ2-1; TRBD2 agrees at 11 bases. This CDR3 has 15 amino acids. V shed 4 bases and J 7 bases; nucleotides not matched to a gene: 7. Germline V gives CDR1 SGDLS, CDR2 YYNGEE. Here the CDR3 reads CASSPSGRSGNEQFF. The DNA for the CDR3 is TGTGCCAGCAGCCCTAGCGGGAGGTCGGGTAATGAGCAGTTCTTC.

J is TRBJ1-1 and V is TRBV5-1, with a weak D call TRBD1 (5 bases). The V end was cut by 4 bases, the J end by 3 bases, with 10 bases between. Germline lookup yields CDR1 SGHRS and CDR2 YFSETQ. The CDR3 totals 13 residues. The CDR3: CASSQGGDTEAFF. CDR3 DNA: TGCGCCAGCAGCCAGGGCGGAGACACTGAAGCTTTCTTT.

The V call is TRBV29-1, the J call TRBJ2-7; D might be TRBD1 (7 bases). Trimming cost V 3 bases and J 0 bases, with 12 bases left between them. The CDR3 loop spans 14 amino acids. From germline, CDR1 is SQVTM and CDR2 ANQGSEA. CDR3 in amino acids: CSVERGDSSYEQYF. DNA for the CDR3: TGCAGCGTTGAGAGGGGGGACAGCTCCTACGAGCAGTACTTC.

This chain uses TRBV4-2 with TRBJ2-1; 8 bases agree with TRBD2. There are 14 residues in the CDR3. V was pared by 3 bases and J by 7 bases, with 5 bases of the junction left unmatched. The germline V gene has CDR1 LGHNA and CDR2 YNFKEQ. This CDR3 reads CASSQPGGRNEQFF. The CDR3 coding sequence is TGTGCCAGCAGCCAGCCGGGGGGGAGAAATGAGCAGTTCTTC.

The chain joins TRBV27 to TRBJ1-5, with 12 bases fitting TRBD1. Germline V gene lookup returns CDR1 MNHEY and CDR2 SMNVEV (reference sequence). V lost 10 bases and J lost 9; bases outside the gene matches: 10. The CDR3 is made up of 14 amino acids. DNA for the CDR3: TGTGCCACCGGGACAGGGGGCTTTTCATGGCCCCAGCATTTT. Translating it yields CATGTGGFSWPQHF.

The rearrangement links TRBV7-9 to TRBJ1-3; D might be TRBD1 (6 bases). The CDR3 totals 17 residues. Germline V lookup: CDR1 SEHNR, CDR2 FQNEAQ (reference sequence). Trimming removed 5 bases at V and 2 bases at J, with 19 bases between. CDR3 sequence (DNA): TGTGCCAGCAGCGCCCTCCAGGGGATTTTTACTGGAAACACCATATATTTT. Its protein product is CASSALQGIFTGNTIYF.

The chain employs TRBV9 and TRBJ1-1; 7 bases fit TRBD1. The CDR3 has 14 residues. Germline V CDR1 and CDR2: SGDLS, YYNGEE. V was pared by 4 bases and J by 2 bases, with 5 bases of the junction left unmatched. CDR3 region: CASSFRDSNTEAFF. For the CDR3, the DNA is TGTGCCAGCAGCTTCCGGGACAGCAACACTGAAGCTTTCTTT. The full variable domain, its missing parts supplied by reference TRBV9 and TRBJ1-1, is DSGVTQTPKHLITATGQRVTLRCSPRSGDLSVYWYQQSLDQGLQFLIQYYNGEERAKGNILERFSAQQFPDLHSELNLSSLELGDSALYFCASSFRDSNTEAFFGQGTRLTVV.

V gene TRBV10-3 combines with J gene TRBJ2-3, with D maybe TRBD2 (5 bases). The CDR3 covers 13 residues. V lost 6 bases and J lost 4, with 11 bases in between. Germline assignment: CDR1 ENHRY and CDR2 SYGVKD. The CDR3 region has the DNA TGTGCCATCAGCGAGGAGGTTGCAGATACGCAGTATTTT. Its translation is CAISEEVADTQYF.